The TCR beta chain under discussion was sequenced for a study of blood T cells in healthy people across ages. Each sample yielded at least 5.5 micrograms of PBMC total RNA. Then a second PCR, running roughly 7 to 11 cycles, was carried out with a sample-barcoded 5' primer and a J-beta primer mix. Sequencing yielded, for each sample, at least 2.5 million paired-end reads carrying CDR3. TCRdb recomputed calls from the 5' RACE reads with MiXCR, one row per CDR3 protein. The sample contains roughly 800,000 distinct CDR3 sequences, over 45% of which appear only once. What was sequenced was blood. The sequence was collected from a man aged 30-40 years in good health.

The CDR3 DNA follows: TGTGCCAGCAGCCCGCGGGGAACCCTCAAAAATGAGCAGTTCTTC. It codes for CASSPRGTLKNEQFF. The chain uses TRBV7-2 and TRBJ2-1; the D gene is possibly TRBD2 (6 bases). CDR3 length: 15 amino acids. The V end was cut by 5 bases, the J end by 7 bases, with 18 bases between. CDR1 and CDR2 (germline): SGHTA, FQGNSA. Complete variable domain (other parts from reference TRBV7-2 and TRBJ2-1): GAGVSQSPSNKVTEKGKDVELRCDPISGHTALYWYRQSLGQGLEFLIYFQGNSAPDKSGLPSDRFSAERTGGSVSTLTIQRTQQEDSAVYLCASSPRGTLKNEQFFGPGTRLTVL.